A single T cell receptor (beta chain) is shown here with its context. Its specificity is not known. The source of the sample is a study of T cell repertoires in cytomegalovirus infection. Study context: Use of recently identified HLA-C-restricted and well-studied HLA-B-restricted CMV epitopes was part of the study. The public TCR beta signatures pointed to both CMV infection and matching HLA type. General study points: Clonotype analysis showed dominance of the ex vivo response by HLA-C-restricted CMV-specific TCR beta clonotypes.

Trimming shortened V by 6 bases and J by 7 bases, and 18 bases separated the two germline ends. The CDR3 spans 14 residues. Germline V gene lookup returns CDR1 MNHEY and CDR2 SVGEGT. In TCRdb, the reads were re-called with MiXCR into one record per CDR3 protein. The data show a few hundred thousand distinct CDR3 sequences, about 35% seen once. The sample in question was cultured PBMCs, obtained from culture after CMV antigen stimulation. This receptor was obtained from a human donor in good health (CMV status not recorded). Some clones in this sample may be carry-over from other donors' samples. The chain recombines TRBV6-2 or TRBV6-3 with TRBJ1-2; maybe TRBD1 (5 bases). The CDR3 protein is CASSLRGTISGYTF. CDR3 DNA sequence: TGTGCCAGCAGCCTCCGGGGGACGATATCTGGCTACACCTTC.